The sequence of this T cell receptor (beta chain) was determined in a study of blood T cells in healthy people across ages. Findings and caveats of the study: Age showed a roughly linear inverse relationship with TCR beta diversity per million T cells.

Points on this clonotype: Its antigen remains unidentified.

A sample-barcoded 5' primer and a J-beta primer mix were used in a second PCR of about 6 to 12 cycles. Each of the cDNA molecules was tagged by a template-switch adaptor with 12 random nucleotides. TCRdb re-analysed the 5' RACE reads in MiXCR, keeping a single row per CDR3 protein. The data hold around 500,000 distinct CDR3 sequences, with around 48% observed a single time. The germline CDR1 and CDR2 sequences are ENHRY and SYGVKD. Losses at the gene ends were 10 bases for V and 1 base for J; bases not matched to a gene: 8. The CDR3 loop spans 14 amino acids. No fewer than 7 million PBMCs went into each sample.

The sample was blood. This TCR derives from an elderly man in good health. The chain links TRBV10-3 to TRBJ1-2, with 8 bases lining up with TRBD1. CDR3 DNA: TGTGCCAGCACCGGGACAGGTATTAACTATGGCTACACCTTC. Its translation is CASTGTGINYGYTF.